This is a list of T cell receptor beta chains from one sample in a study of T cells after posttransplantation cyclophosphamide. Sequenced by immunoSEQ multiplex PCR; TCRdb stores in-frame clones only, minus some. The sample lists a few thousand clones; 75% to 90% were seen once. The sample here was PBMCs, taken after allogeneic stem cell transplant with posttransplant cyclophosphamide. Every receptor here comes from a female patient aged 50-65 years who received an allogeneic stem cell transplant from an unrelated donor, was CMV-positive, and had acute and chronic GVHD. The graft donor may have given rise to some T cells. Each CDR3 is given with its conserved first and last residue. The D gene is left open where the match is weak. Some rows have no size entry. The others give once, few or many, or a class for an expanded clone.

>TRBJ1-4|.|.|TRBV7-2
CASSPQSATNEKLFF
TGTGCCAGCAGCCCCCAGTCAGCAACTAATGAAAAACTGTTTTTT
>TRBJ2-7|.|.|TRBV10-3
CAISAAYEQYF
TGTGCCATCAGTGCGGCCTACGAGCAGTACTTC
>TRBJ1-6|TRBD1|.|TRBV5-1
CASSILPGQQNSPLHF
TGCGCCAGCAGCATCTTACCGGGACAGCAGAATTCACCCCTCCACTTT
>TRBJ2-1|.|.|TRBV5-1
CASSGGTSSYNEQFF
TGCGCCAGCAGCGGTGGTACCAGCTCCTACAATGAGCAGTTCTTC
>TRBJ2-1|.|.|TRBV27
CASSYSSYNEQFF
TGTGCCAGCAGTTACAGCTCCTACAATGAGCAGTTCTTC
>TRBJ2-7|TRBD2|.|TRBV4-2
CASSQDGSGGTYEQYF
TGTGCCAGCAGCCAAGATGGGAGCGGGGGGACGTACGAGCAGTACTTC
>TRBJ2-2|TRBD1|few|TRBV4-1
CASSQDRSGTGGSGELFF
TGCGCCAGCAGCCAAGATCGCTCCGGGACAGGGGGCAGCGGGGAGCTGTTTTTT
>TRBJ1-5|.|.|TRBV21-1
CASSKRGQDSNQPQHF
TGTGCCAGCAGCAAAAGGGGACAGGATAGCAATCAGCCCCAGCATTTT
>TRBJ2-3|TRBD1|.|TRBV5-1
CASSSGTGSSDTQYF
TGCGCCAGCAGCTCTGGGACAGGGTCATCAGATACGCAGTATTTT
>TRBJ2-7|TRBD2|.|TRBV10-2
CASSEGLAGGREQYF
TGCGCCAGCAGTGAAGGTCTAGCGGGAGGGCGCGAGCAGTACTTC
>TRBJ2-2|.|once|TRBV14
CASSPLMGRGNTGELFF
TGTGCCAGCAGCCCCCTTATGGGCAGGGGGAACACCGGGGAGCTGTTTTTT
>TRBJ2-5|TRBD1|.|TRBV30
CAQRTGSGETQYF
TGTGCCCAGAGGACAGGTTCAGGGGAGACCCAGTACTTC
>TRBJ1-1|.|.|TRBV29-1
CSVEDRPGVNTEAFF
TGCAGCGTTGAAGATCGCCCCGGGGTGAACACTGAAGCTTTCTTT
>TRBJ1-5|TRBD1|.|TRBV19
CASSVLLGVTGEPQHF
TGTGCCAGTAGTGTTCTATTAGGGGTGACAGGGGAGCCCCAGCATTTT
>TRBJ2-1|.|few|TRBV7-6
CASSYSSYNEQFF
TGTGCCAGCAGCTATAGCTCCTACAATGAGCAGTTCTTC
>TRBJ2-3|TRBD1|.|TRBV29-1
CSVEGQGRPDTQYF
TGCAGCGTTGAAGGACAGGGTCGGCCAGATACGCAGTATTTT
>TRBJ2-1|.|.|TRBV27
CASRTDLYEQFF
TGTGCCAGCAGAACTGACTTGTATGAGCAGTTCTTC
>TRBJ2-1|TRBD1|.|TRBV18
CASSQPGQGFNEQFF
TGTGCCAGCTCACAACCGGGACAGGGCTTCAATGAGCAGTTCTTC
>TRBJ1-2|TRBD1|.|TRBV27
CASGTGDNYGYTF
TGTGCCAGCGGGACAGGGGATAACTATGGCTACACCTTC
>TRBJ2-7|.|.|TRBV29-1
CSVVVSYEQYF
TGCAGCGTTGTCGTCTCCTACGAGCAGTACTTC
>TRBJ2-3|.|.|TRBV7-2
CASSDRTGTDTQYF
TGTGCCAGCAGCGACCGGACAGGCACAGATACGCAGTATTTT
>TRBJ2-7|TRBD1|.|TRBV2
CASKQGAEQYF
TGTGCCAGCAAACAGGGGGCCGAGCAGTACTTC
>TRBJ2-2|.|.|TRBV4-2
CASSQDTGANTGELFF
TGTGCCAGCAGCCAAGATACCGGGGCGAACACCGGGGAGCTGTTTTTT
>TRBJ2-7|.|.|TRBV9
CASSPQSRGYEQYF
TGTGCCAGCAGCCCACAATCCAGGGGCTACGAGCAGTACTTC
>TRBJ2-7|TRBD1|.|TRBV4-3
CASARDRAWYEQYF
TGCGCCAGCGCTAGGGACAGGGCTTGGTACGAGCAGTACTTC
>TRBJ2-2|TRBD2|.|TRBV30
CAWSVLGLAATGELFF
TGTGCCTGGAGTGTCCTGGGACTAGCCGCCACCGGGGAGCTGTTTTTT
>TRBJ2-2|TRBD2|.|TRBV5-4
CASSHSLAGASTGELFF
TGTGCCAGCAGCCACTCTCTAGCGGGGGCCTCAACCGGGGAGCTGTTTTTT
>TRBJ2-2|.|once|TRBV4-2
CASSQDFGGTGELFF
TGTGCCAGCAGCCAAGACTTTGGGGGGACCGGGGAGCTGTTTTTT
>TRBJ2-7|.|few|TRBV4-3
CASSPLARSSYEQYF
TGCGCCAGCAGCCCACTAGCCCGGAGCTCCTACGAGCAGTACTTC
>TRBJ2-2|.|.|TRBV23-1
CASIGTADENTGELFF
TGCGCCAGCATAGGGACTGCCGATGAGAACACCGGGGAGCTGTTTTTT
>TRBJ2-2|.|.|TRBV28
CASSSWGSSWVSNTGELFF
TGTGCCAGCAGTTCCTGGGGCAGCTCCTGGGTTTCTAACACCGGGGAGCTGTTTTTT
>TRBJ1-5|.|.|TRBV19
CASSIGRYSNQPQHF
TGTGCCAGTAGTATAGGGCGGTATAGCAATCAGCCCCAGCATTTT
>TRBJ2-3|.|once|TRBV7-3
CASSPTGFITDTQYF
TGTGCCAGCAGCCCAACAGGGTTTATCACAGATACGCAGTATTTT
>TRBJ2-1|.|.|TRBV7-9
CASSLVRSYNEQFF
TGTGCCAGCAGCTTAGTCCGGTCCTACAATGAGCAGTTCTTC
>TRBJ2-7|TRBD2|.|TRBV6-1
CASSVRLAGPDEQYF
TGTGCCAGCAGCGTCCGACTAGCGGGGCCGGACGAGCAGTACTTC
>TRBJ2-7|.|.|TRBV6-6
CASSYAQDTYEQYF
TGTGCCAGCAGTTACGCACAGGACACCTACGAGCAGTACTTC
>TRBJ2-2|TRBD2|.|TRBV4-2
CASSQEGTSGSRNTGELFF
TGTGCCAGCAGCCAAGAAGGAACTAGCGGGAGCCGAAACACCGGGGAGCTGTTTTTT
>TRBJ2-1|TRBD1|.|TRBV28
CAGRRGGLYNEQFF
TGTGCCGGGAGAAGAGGGGGCCTCTACAATGAGCAGTTCTTC
>TRBJ1-5|.|.|TRBV21-1
CASSKDTGVNSNQPQHF
TGTGCCAGCAGCAAGGATACAGGGGTTAATAGCAATCAGCCCCAGCATTTT
>TRBJ2-3|TRBD1|.|TRBV11-3
CASSPGQTSGDTQYF
TGTGCCAGCAGCCCGGGACAGACCTCGGGGGATACGCAGTATTTT
>TRBJ2-6|.|.|TRBV7-2
CASSLVSQASLLGANVLTF
TGTGCCAGCAGCTTAGTAAGCCAGGCCTCACTCTTGGGGGCCAACGTCCTGACTTTC
>TRBJ2-5|.|.|TRBV28
CASSLLRTQYF
TGTGCCAGCAGTTTACTCCGGACCCAGTACTTC
>TRBJ2-5|TRBD2|.|TRBV28
CATRTSGGWGETQYF
TGTGCCACCCGGACTAGCGGGGGGTGGGGAGAGACCCAGTACTTC
>TRBJ2-5|TRBD2|.|TRBV11-3
CASSLRTSGGVETQYF
TGTGCCAGCAGCCTCAGGACTAGCGGGGGGGTTGAGACCCAGTACTTC
>TRBJ1-1|TRBD1|.|TRBV19
CASSTGQGNTEAFF
TGTGCCAGTAGTACCGGACAGGGAAACACTGAAGCTTTCTTT
>TRBJ2-3|.|.|TRBV5-5
CASSFDRSTDTQYF
TGTGCCAGCAGCTTTGACAGAAGCACAGATACGCAGTATTTT